What follows are 22 T cell receptor beta chains derived from one specimen sequenced in a study of long-term antiretroviral therapy in people with HIV. This was the immunoSEQ v3.0 assay at survey level. Assay used: immunoSEQ multiplex PCR; TCRdb lists only in-frame clones, some missing. The data hold about 30,000 clones, with around 87% observed a single time. Sequences were derived from unsorted PBMCs, sampled 0.5 years after starting antiretroviral therapy. The receptors derive from a woman between 18 and 30 years old with HIV.

This rearrangement joins TRBV27 to TRBJ1-5; tentatively, D is TRBD1 (6 bases). CDR3 length: 15 residues. V was shortened by 2 bases and J by 4 bases, with 12 bases between the two germline ends. Germline V gene sequence: CDR1 MNHEY, CDR2 SMNVEV (reference sequence). CDR3 nucleotides: TGTGCCAGCAGTTTACGAGGGGGGCCAAATCAGCCCCAGCATTTT. This translates into CASSLRGGPNQPQHF.

The chain combines TRBV10-3 with TRBJ1-3; D unclear. The CDR3 extends over 16 amino acids. CDR1 and CDR2 from the germline V gene are ENHRY and SYGVKD. With 2 bases removed from V and 0 bases from J, the gap between germline ends came to 11 bases. The CDR3 region is CAISERVPSSGNTIYF. CDR3 coding DNA: TGTGCCATCAGTGAGAGGGTCCCCAGCTCTGGAAACACCATATATTTT.

The J gene is TRBJ2-3, the V gene TRBV9, with 7 bases that match TRBD2. The CDR3 sequence is 18 residues long. Germline assignment: CDR1 SGDLS and CDR2 YYNGEE. With V trimmed by 4 bases and J by 5 bases, 19 bases remained unmatched. CDR3 in amino acids: CASSPLAGLVKGGDTQYF. CDR3 sequence (DNA): TGTGCCAGCAGCCCGCTGGCTGGACTAGTTAAAGGAGGAGATACGCAGTATTTT. The full variable domain, in which reference TRBV9 and TRBJ2-3 provide the parts outside the CDR3, is DSGVTQTPKHLITATGQRVTLRCSPRSGDLSVYWYQQSLDQGLQFLIQYYNGEERAKGNILERFSAQQFPDLHSELNLSSLELGDSALYFCASSPLAGLVKGGDTQYFGPGTRLTVL.

V and J are TRBV7-9 and TRBJ2-7; D is possibly TRBD2 (6 bases). The ends were cut back, 2 bases at V and 5 bases at J, with 10 bases in the middle. This CDR3 region has 13 residues. Germline CDR1 reads SEHNR; CDR2 reads FQNEAQ (reference sequence). The chain's CDR3 is CASSLFPSDEQYF. Here the CDR3 DNA reads TGTGCCAGCAGCTTATTCCCTAGCGACGAGCAGTACTTC.

The chain carries TRBV6-5 and TRBJ2-7; 7 bases fit TRBD1. The CDR3 loop spans 15 amino acids. V lost 4 bases, J lost 0 bases, and 6 bases stayed unmatched. From germline, CDR1 is MNHEY and CDR2 SVGAGI. The CDR3 bases are TGTGCCAGCAGTTTAGGTGGACAGGCCTCCTACGAGCAGTACTTC. This translates into CASSLGGQASYEQYF.

This chain joins TRBV11-3 and TRBJ2-2; 9 bases fit TRBD2. Germline CDR1 reads SGHNT; CDR2 reads YENEEA. The V gene end was trimmed by 2 bases and the J gene end by 4 bases; junction bases not matched to a gene: 8. The CDR3 extends over 17 amino acids. CDR3 in DNA: TGTGCCAGCAGCTTAAGGGGTCTAGCGGGGTTCACCGGGGAGCTGTTTTTT. Its protein product is CASSLRGLAGFTGELFF. The whole variable domain, filled in from reference TRBV11-3 and TRBJ2-2, reads EAGVVQSPRYKIIEKKQPVAFWCNPISGHNTLYWYLQNLGQGPELLIRYENEEAVDDSQLPKDRFSAERLKGVDSTLKIQPAELGDSAVYLCASSLRGLAGFTGELFFGEGSRLTVL.

The chain recombines TRBV7-9 with TRBJ2-7, with 7 bases fitting TRBD2. CDR3 length: 15 residues. The J segment lost 0 bases and the V segment lost 6 bases, leaving 8 bases of the junction unmatched. Looked up from germline, CDR1 is SEHNR and CDR2 is FQNEAQ (reference sequence). Here the CDR3 DNA reads TGTGCCAGCAGGGGGAGCGGGGCGAGCTCCTACGAGCAGTACTTC. Amino acid sequence: CASRGSGASSYEQYF.

The rearrangement uses TRBV5-4 and TRBJ2-5; the D gene is possibly TRBD2 (5 bases). Germline V CDR1 and CDR2: SGHNT, YYREEE (reference sequence). V was shortened by 3 bases and J by 1 base, with 13 bases between the two germline ends. CDR3 length equals 15 residues. The CDR3 loop reads CASSSGNRGQETQYF. The CDR3 DNA follows: TGTGCCAGCAGCTCCGGGAATCGGGGCCAAGAGACCCAGTACTTC. The full variable domain, completed using reference TRBV5-4 and TRBJ2-5, is ETGVTQSPTHLIKTRGQQVTLRCSSQSGHNTVSWYQQALGQGPQFIFQYYREEENGRGNFPPRFSGLQFPNYSSELNVNALELDDSALYLCASSSGNRGQETQYFGPGTRLLVL.

The chain employs TRBV29-1 and TRBJ2-5; no clear D. Per germline, CDR1 SQVTM and CDR2 ANQGSEA. This CDR3 comprises 11 residues. Between the trimmed V and J ends, which lost 0 bases and 5 bases, there was a span of 4 bases. The CDR3 region has the DNA TGCAGCGTTGAAGATCGGGAGACCCAGTACTTC. Protein product: CSVEDRETQYF.

This CDR3 reads CASGLVIGLAGGPPSYNEQFF. The CDR3 DNA reads TGTGCTAGTGGTTTGGTAATCGGTCTAGCGGGAGGGCCTCCCTCCTACAATGAGCAGTTCTTC. This chain uses TRBV12-5 with TRBJ2-1; 12 nucleotides line up with TRBD2. V lost 0 bases to trimming and J lost 0 bases; unmatched junction nucleotides: 12. CDR1 is LGHNT and CDR2 is FRNRAP in the germline V gene. The CDR3 is made up of 21 amino acids.

V usage is TRBV4-1 and J usage is TRBJ2-4, with D unclear. The V gene's germline CDR1 is MGHRA and CDR2 YSYEKL. The CDR3 is made up of 18 amino acids. With 0 bases removed from V and 2 bases from J, the gap between germline ends came to 17 bases. The CDR3 protein is CASSQDDDPIGSKNIQYF. In DNA, the CDR3 is TGCGCCAGCAGCCAAGATGATGACCCAATCGGGTCCAAAAACATTCAGTACTTC.

The chain carries TRBV2 and TRBJ1-2; D not certain. The germline V and J ends were trimmed by 8 bases and 5 bases, with 18 bases remaining between them. Looked up from germline, CDR1 is SNHLY and CDR2 is FYNNEI. The CDR3 extends over 14 amino acids. CDR3 nucleotide sequence: TGTGCCAGCCTCTGGGTCAGATCACCTTATGGCTACACCTTC. The encoded protein is CASLWVRSPYGYTF. Using reference TRBV2 and TRBJ1-2 for the parts outside the CDR3, the full variable domain is EPEVTQTPSHQVTQMGQEVILRCVPISNHLYFYWYRQILGQKVEFLVSFYNNEISEKSEIFDDQFSVERPDGSNFTLKIRSTKLEDSAMYFCASLWVRSPYGYTFGSGTRLTVV.

The chain joins TRBV9 to TRBJ2-2; 11 nucleotides match TRBD1. This CDR3 region has 16 residues. In germline, CDR1 is SGDLS, CDR2 YYNGEE. V was clipped by 5 bases and J by 5 bases; unmatched bases: 8. CDR3 nucleotides: TGTGCCAGCAGTGGGACAGGGGGAAGCGGGACCGGGGAGCTGTTTTTT. It specifies CASSGTGGSGTGELFF. Using reference TRBV9 and TRBJ2-2 for the parts outside the CDR3, the full variable domain is DSGVTQTPKHLITATGQRVTLRCSPRSGDLSVYWYQQSLDQGLQFLIQYYNGEERAKGNILERFSAQQFPDLHSELNLSSLELGDSALYFCASSGTGGSGTGELFFGEGSRLTVL.

V usage is TRBV11-2 and J usage is TRBJ2-7; 15 positions agree with TRBD2. The trim removed 3 bases at V and 5 bases at J, leaving 5 bases unmatched. Germline V CDR1 and CDR2: SGHAT, FQNNGV. The CDR3 spans 16 residues. The CDR3 region has the DNA TGTGCCAGCAGCTTCAGGACTAGCGGGAGGGAAGACGAGCAGTACTTC. It translates to CASSFRTSGREDEQYF. Drawing the rest from reference TRBV11-2 and TRBJ2-7, the complete variable domain is EAGVAQSPRYKIIEKRQSVAFWCNPISGHATLYWYQQILGQGPKLLIQFQNNGVVDDSQLPKDRFSAERLKGVDSTLKIQPAKLEDSAVYLCASSFRTSGREDEQYFGPGTRLTVT.

J is TRBJ2-3 and V is TRBV4-3, with 10 bases aligning to TRBD2. V lost 3 bases and J lost 4; bases outside the gene matches: 4. The length of the CDR3 is 15 residues. Per the germline V gene, CDR1 is LGHNA and CDR2 is YSLEER. CDR3 coding DNA: TGCGCCAGCAGCCAGCTAGCGGGAGACCCAGATACGCAGTATTTT. Translating it yields CASSQLAGDPDTQYF.

This rearrangement joins TRBV11-2 to TRBJ1-5; tentative D call: TRBD1 (5 bases). The CDR3 has 14 amino acids. Trimming removed 5 bases at V and 0 bases at J, with 8 bases between. Germline CDR1 SGHAT, CDR2 FQNNGV. Written as DNA, the CDR3 is TGTGCCAGCAGCCGGGGGAATAGCAATCAGCCCCAGCATTTT. Translation: CASSRGNSNQPQHF.

The genes are TRBV7-3 and TRBJ2-1; TRBD2 agrees at 11 bases. There are 14 residues in the CDR3. V was pared by 5 bases and J by 8 bases, with 5 bases of the junction left unmatched. The germline V gene encodes CDR1 SGHTA and CDR2 FQGTGA. The DNA for the CDR3 is TGTGCCAGCAGCGTTCTAGCGGGAGGCGATGAGCAGTTCTTC. This gives the protein CASSVLAGGDEQFF.

This chain links TRBV7-9 with TRBJ1-2; 8 positions agree with TRBD1. This CDR3 has 16 amino acids. V was clipped by 4 bases and J by 2 bases; unmatched bases: 9. Germline loops: CDR1 SEHNR, CDR2 FQNEAQ (reference sequence). The CDR3 DNA sequence: TGTGCCAGCAGCTCGCCGGACAGGGAAGCAAACTATGGCTACACCTTC. Protein sequence: CASSSPDREANYGYTF.

The V gene is TRBV7-9, the J gene TRBJ2-5; 12 bases agree with TRBD1. Germline assignment: CDR1 SEHNR and CDR2 FQNEAQ (reference sequence). Trimming at V came to 1 base and at J to 4 bases, leaving 10 bases not matched to a gene. The CDR3 is 18 residues long. For the CDR3, the DNA is TGTGCCAGCAGCTTAGGCGGGACAGGGGGCTTTAGGGGAGAGACCCAGTACTTC. This translates into CASSLGGTGGFRGETQYF.

This chain uses TRBV7-2 with TRBJ2-7; possible D gene TRBD2, 5 bases. Trimming took 1 base from V and 0 from J, leaving 10 bases between them. From germline, CDR1 is SGHTA and CDR2 FQGNSA. The length of the CDR3 is 15 residues. As DNA, the CDR3 is TGTGCCAGCAGCTTAGTCCCGGACTCCTCCTACGAGCAGTACTTC. This gives the protein CASSLVPDSSYEQYF.

The rearrangement links TRBV21-1 to TRBJ2-7. TRBV21-1 is classified as a pseudogene. The CDR3 loop spans 12 amino acids. The CDR3, as DNA: TGTGCCAGCACCGCACCCTTCTACGAGCAGTACTTC. The encoded protein is CASTAPFYEQYF.

V and J are TRBV27 and TRBJ2-6; TRBD1 matches 8 bases. The V gene end was trimmed by 6 bases and the J gene end by 2 bases; junction bases not matched to a gene: 6. This CDR3 is built from 16 residues. Germline V gene sequence: CDR1 MNHEY, CDR2 SMNVEV (reference sequence). The CDR3 region has the DNA TGTGCCAGCAGGAGACAGGGGAGTGCTGGGGCCAACGTCCTGACTTTC. Translated, it gives CASRRQGSAGANVLTF.